Presented here are 10 T cell receptor beta chains from one specimen sequenced in a study of shared clonotypes between healthy human individuals. Measured with immunoSEQ multiplex PCR; TCRdb has only the in-frame clones, and not every one. The repertoire holds about 990,000 clones, with about 80% as singletons. The specimen was memory CD4+ T cells from PBMCs. Subset meaning: CD45RA-negative fraction. These receptor sequences come from a man aged 18 to 35 in good health. Some clones in this sample may be carry-over from other donors' samples.

The J gene is TRBJ2-2, the V gene TRBV30; 7 nucleotides line up with TRBD2. This CDR3 comprises 15 residues. V trimming: 4 bases; J trimming: 5 bases; junction bases outside the gene matches: 10. Germline V gene sequence: CDR1 GTSNPN, CDR2 SVGIG (reference sequence). For the CDR3, the DNA is TGTGCCTGGATATACGGCGGGAGTGAGACCGGGGAGCTGTTTTTT. Translation gives CAWIYGGSETGELFF. The variable domain in full, with the rest retrieved from reference TRBV30 and TRBJ2-2, is SQTIHQWPATLVQPVGSPLSLECTVEGTSNPNLYWYRQAAGRGLQLLFYSVGIGQISSEVPQNLSASRPQDRQFILSSKKLLLSDSGFYLCAWIYGGSETGELFFGEGSRLTVL.

As regards this clone: It may be a read error: a sequence one base away is much more abundant. The chain joins TRBV7-3 to TRBJ2-1; D not certain. Deletions cut 2 bases from V and 5 bases from J, with 4 bases between. The CDR3 is 12 residues long. CDR1 and CDR2 (germline): SGHTA, FQGTGA. The CDR3 coding sequence is TGTGCCAGCAGCTTAGCCAACAATGAGCAGTTCTTC. This codes for CASSLANNEQFF.

The chain recombines TRBV5-1 with TRBJ2-7; D may be TRBD1 or TRBD2 (6 bases each). The CDR3 loop spans 16 amino acids. The ends were cut back, 3 bases at V and 4 bases at J, with 20 bases in the middle. CDR1 and CDR2 (germline): SGHRS, YFSETQ. This CDR3 is CASSSDIGGRGYEQYF. CDR3 DNA sequence: TGCGCCAGCAGCTCAGATATTGGGGGGCGCGGGTACGAGCAGTACTTC.

V gene TRBV4-2 combines with J gene TRBJ2-1, with a weak D call TRBD2 (5 bases). This CDR3 is built from 15 residues. V lost 8 bases, J lost 5 bases, and 19 bases lay in between. The germline CDR1 and CDR2 sequences are LGHNA and YNFKEQ. CDR3 bases: TGTGCCAGCGGAGAGATAGGAAGCGGAGACAATGAGCAGTTCTTC. Its protein is CASGEIGSGDNEQFF.

This rearrangement joins TRBV5-1 to TRBJ1-1; no reliable D call. Per the germline V gene, CDR1 is SGHRS and CDR2 is YFSETQ. There are 13 residues in the CDR3. The ends were cut back, 5 bases at V and 7 bases at J, with 15 bases in the middle. In DNA form, the CDR3 reads TGCGCCAGCAGGCGTGGGAGGGCGGGTGAAGCTTTCTTT. Its translation is CASRRGRAGEAFF.

CDR3 DNA: TGCGCCAGCAGTCAGACTAGCGGGTATAACTACGAGCAGTACTTC. This translates into CASSQTSGYNYEQYF. The V gene is TRBV23-1, the J gene TRBJ2-7; 10 bases are a match to TRBD2. TRBV23-1 is recorded as an ORF, its role being uncertain. V was clipped by 3 bases and J by 3 bases; unmatched bases: 5. This CDR3 is built from 15 residues.

The J gene is TRBJ2-7, the V gene TRBV6-1; TRBD1 might be the D (6 bases). CDR3 length equals 13 residues. V lost 6 bases and J 1 base, leaving 10 bases between the germline ends. The germline V gene has CDR1 MNHNS and CDR2 SASEGT. Here the CDR3 reads CASRVTGSYEQYF. Written as DNA, the CDR3 is TGTGCCAGCAGGGTGACAGGTTCCTACGAGCAGTACTTC.

This clone was counted once. The V and J genes are TRBV7-8 and TRBJ2-3; 10 positions match TRBD2. The ends lost 5 bases at V and 4 bases at J; junction bases unmatched: 9. The CDR3 has 16 residues. CDR1 is SGHVS, CDR2 FQNEAQ, per germline. CDR3 nucleotide sequence: TGTGCCAGCAGCCTCCGGACGAGCGGGAGGGCAGATACGCAGTATTTT. As protein: CASSLRTSGRADTQYF.

The genes are TRBV2 and TRBJ1-1, with TRBD1 matching 7 bases. The junction had 14 bases not matched to a gene; V was cut back by 6 bases and J by 10 bases. CDR3 length equals 14 residues. CDR1 and CDR2 from the germline V gene are SNHLY and FYNNEI. CDR3 region: CASRGRTGPPGAFF. CDR3 sequence (DNA): TGTGCCAGCAGGGGCCGGACAGGCCCCCCTGGAGCTTTCTTT.

This clone occurred a few times. The chain links TRBV4-1 to TRBJ1-2; D is ambiguous. CDR3 length: 15 amino acids. Germline CDR1 reads MGHRA; CDR2 reads YSYEKL. Deletions cut 0 bases from V and 7 bases from J, with 15 bases between. The CDR3 is CASSQDRTYAGGYTF. In DNA, the CDR3 is TGCGCCAGCAGCCAAGATCGGACCTATGCCGGTGGCTACACCTTC.